The next 9 T cell receptor beta chains were all read from a single sample in a study of brain metastases from non-small cell lung cancer. Sequencing was performed with immunoSEQ multiplex PCR; in TCRdb, only in-frame clones are kept and a portion is missing. This repertoire shows about a thousand clones, roughly 84% found once; its top ten account for around 12%. The specimen sequenced was tumor-adjacent normal tissue. The receptor set was obtained from a donor at least 40 years old with non-small cell lung cancer.

The chain combines TRBV19 with TRBJ2-5; no reliable D call. Trimming left V 4 bases short and J 4 bases short, with 10 bases between. The CDR3 runs 13 residues. Per germline, CDR1 LNHDA and CDR2 SQIVND (reference sequence). CDR3 coding DNA: TGTGCCAGTAGTAGGGGTTGGGGAGAGACCCAGTACTTC. Translating gives CASSRGWGETQYF.

J is TRBJ2-2 and V is TRBV24-1; D call uncertain. V was shortened by 1 base and J by 2 bases, with 7 bases between the two germline ends. The CDR3 is 15 amino acids. CDR1 KGHDR and CDR2 SFDVKD come from the germline V gene. This chain's CDR3 is CATSDFNTNTGELFF. CDR3 coding DNA: TGTGCCACCAGTGATTTTAACACAAACACCGGGGAGCTGTTTTTT.

This clone was seen only a few times. V and J are TRBV10-1 and TRBJ1-6, with 8 bases matching TRBD1. Losses at the gene ends were 4 bases for V and 1 base for J; bases not matched to a gene: 6. Germline V gene lookup returns CDR1 WNHNN and CDR2 SYGVQD (reference sequence). The CDR3 sequence is 17 residues long. CDR3: CASSGTGLRSYNSPLHF. For the CDR3, the DNA is TGCGCCAGCAGTGGGACAGGGTTGAGGTCCTATAATTCACCCCTCCACTTT.

In its sample, this clone was seen a few times. The chain recombines TRBV5-4 with TRBJ2-3, with D perhaps TRBD2 (6 bases). The CDR3 runs to 15 residues. The germline CDR1 and CDR2 sequences are SGHNT and YYREEE (reference sequence). Between the trimmed V and J ends, which lost 4 bases and 0 bases, there was a span of 12 bases. The CDR3 here is CASSPAGTSTDTQYF. CDR3 sequence (DNA): TGTGCCAGCAGCCCGGCGGGGACTAGCACAGATACGCAGTATTTT.

This clone has just one count. The rearrangement uses TRBV9 and TRBJ2-1; D not certain. Germline CDR1 reads SGDLS; CDR2 reads YYNGEE. The CDR3 is 14 residues long. The germline V and J ends were trimmed by 4 bases and 9 bases, with 17 bases remaining between them. The DNA for the CDR3 is TGTGCCAGCAGCACCTTAACCCTGGACGGTGAGCAGTTCTTC. It encodes CASSTLTLDGEQFF.

The chain is built from TRBV19 and TRBJ1-1, with 7 positions matching TRBD1. In germline, CDR1 is LNHDA, CDR2 SQIVND (reference sequence). V lost 7 bases and J lost 2; bases outside the gene matches: 10. CDR3 size: 15 residues. The DNA of the CDR3 is TGTGCCAGTATCAACACAGGGGTTGGTAACACTGAAGCTTTCTTT. Translating gives CASINTGVGNTEAFF. The variable domain in full, completed from reference TRBV19 and TRBJ1-1, reads DGGITQSPKYLFRKEGQNVTLSCEQNLNHDAMYWYRQDPGQGLRLIYYSQIVNDFQKGDIAEGYSVSREKKESFPLTVTSAQKNPTAFYLCASINTGVGNTEAFFGQGTRLTVV.

The rearrangement joins TRBV2 to TRBJ2-5; D is ambiguous. CDR1 and CDR2 (germline): SNHLY, FYNNEI. V was clipped by 1 base and J by 5 bases, with 8 bases between them. This CDR3 spans 13 amino acids. The CDR3, as DNA: TGTGCCAGCAGTGAAGAGCAGTCGGAGACCCAGTACTTC. It encodes CASSEEQSETQYF.

The chain recombines TRBV11-2 with TRBJ1-1; the D is unclear. The V end was cut by 6 bases, the J end by 0 bases, with 11 bases between. Per germline, CDR1 SGHAT and CDR2 FQNNGV. The CDR3 loop spans 14 amino acids. DNA of the CDR3: TGTGCCAGCAGGTCCTTAGGGATGAACACTGAAGCTTTCTTT. Its translation: CASRSLGMNTEAFF. Combining the CDR3 with reference TRBV11-2 and TRBJ1-1 gives the whole variable domain EAGVAQSPRYKIIEKRQSVAFWCNPISGHATLYWYQQILGQGPKLLIQFQNNGVVDDSQLPKDRFSAERLKGVDSTLKIQPAKLEDSAVYLCASRSLGMNTEAFFGQGTRLTVV.

The V and J genes are TRBV7-2 and TRBJ2-1; 7 positions match TRBD2. There are 15 residues in the CDR3. Per germline, CDR1 SGHTA and CDR2 FQGNSA. Trimming took 5 bases from V and 4 from J; bases not matched to a gene: 8. CDR3 DNA: TGTGCCAGCAGCCCCGGCACTAGCGTATACAATGAGCAGTTCTTC. Residues: CASSPGTSVYNEQFF.